The 9 T cell receptor beta chains listed next were all sequenced from one sample in a study of blood T cell repertoires in COVID-19. Sequencing used immunoSEQ multiplex PCR; TCRdb keeps in-frame clones, though not all of them. The table has under 200,000 clones, around 88% seen once. Sequenced material: PBMCs or T cells enriched from blood (not recorded which). The receptors derive from a man in his forties with acute COVID-19.

The chain recombines TRBV24-1 with TRBJ1-2, with D uncertain. There are 12 residues in the CDR3. V was clipped by 2 bases and J by 4 bases, with 4 bases between them. Germline loops: CDR1 KGHDR, CDR2 SFDVKD. In DNA form, the CDR3 reads TGTGCCACCAGTGATTCTCTCTATGGCTACACCTTC. Encoded protein: CATSDSLYGYTF.

The chain uses TRBV7-8 and TRBJ2-7; D ambiguous. Between the trimmed V and J ends, which lost 5 bases and 1 base, there was a span of 15 bases. Germline CDR1 and CDR2: SGHVS and FQNEAQ. This CDR3 has 15 residues. CDR3 region: CASSAGEAVSYEQYF. CDR3 DNA: TGTGCCAGCAGCGCCGGCGAGGCGGTTTCCTACGAGCAGTACTTC.

The rearrangement links TRBV2 to TRBJ2-3; TRBD2 matches 12 bases. V trimming: 3 bases; J trimming: 8 bases; junction bases outside the gene matches: 6. There are 15 residues in the CDR3. Germline V gives CDR1 SNHLY, CDR2 FYNNEI. The CDR3 sequence is CASSDTSGRFGTQYF. The CDR3 DNA sequence: TGTGCCAGCAGTGATACTAGCGGGAGGTTTGGTACGCAGTATTTT.

V and J are TRBV6-5 and TRBJ2-2, with 11 bases lining up with TRBD2. This CDR3 region has 15 residues. CDR1 MNHEY and CDR2 SVGAGI come from the germline V gene. V lost 6 bases to trimming and J lost 6 bases; unmatched junction nucleotides: 6. The CDR3 bases are TGTGCCAGCAGCTTCCTAGCGGGAGGCCCCGGGGAGCTGTTTTTT. Its translation: CASSFLAGGPGELFF.

This clone has more than one count but fewer than ten. The gene calls are TRBV2 and TRBJ2-1, with 8 bases aligning to TRBD1. V shed 4 bases, J shed 5 bases, and the junction held 13 bases outside the gene matches. The CDR3 runs 17 residues. CDR1 SNHLY and CDR2 FYNNEI come from the germline V gene. The CDR3 loop is CASSAWTGRPGDNEQFF. The CDR3 DNA is TGTGCCAGCAGTGCTTGGACAGGGCGACCGGGAGACAATGAGCAGTTCTTC.

In this sample, this clone turned up once. The rearrangement joins TRBV11-3 to TRBJ2-2; TRBD1 might be the D (6 bases). Germline CDR1 reads SGHNT; CDR2 reads YENEEA. This CDR3 contains 16 residues. The V gene lost 3 bases and the J gene lost 6 bases, with 17 bases spanning the gap. CDR3 bases: TGTGCCAGCAGCTTGTCAGGGGTTTTGGGTCCCGGGGAGCTGTTTTTT. Residues: CASSLSGVLGPGELFF.

In DNA form, the CDR3 reads TGCAGCGTTGGACAAAACACCGGGGAGCTGTTTTTT. This sequence encodes CSVGQNTGELFF. The J gene is TRBJ2-2, the V gene TRBV29-1, with unresolved D. The germline V gene encodes CDR1 SQVTM and CDR2 ANQGSEA. V was clipped by 4 bases and J by 2 bases, with 5 bases between them. The CDR3 is 12 amino acids.

The chain is built from TRBV28 and TRBJ1-4, with 7 bases identical to TRBD1. The CDR3 runs to 15 residues. Unmatched junction bases numbered 9, after V lost 4 bases and J lost 7 bases. Germline CDR1 MDHEN, CDR2 SYDVKM. CDR3 sequence: CASSSDGRTGEKLFF. As DNA, the CDR3 is TGTGCCAGCAGTTCGGACGGCCGGACAGGTGAAAAACTGTTTTTT.

This clone was seen a few times. V usage is TRBV21-1 and J usage is TRBJ1-3. TRBV21-1 constitutes a pseudogene. This CDR3 has 18 residues. The CDR3 DNA follows: TGTGCCAGCAGCAGCCTCGTGGTTCTTAGATGTCCGGGAAACACCATATATTTT. Its translation: CASSSLVVLRCPGNTIYF.